This TCR beta chain was obtained from a study of blood T cell repertoires in COVID-19. Study-level information: Sites in the United States, Italy and Spain provided acute and convalescent COVID-19 samples. T cells, B-cell-depleted T cells, or PBMCs provided the cDNA or gDNA that served as material.

Per the authors' pipeline: Researchers report that nucleated cell counts were estimated from reference gene primer amplification. Profiling relied on immunoSEQ multiplex PCR, and the TCRdb table lists in-frame clones only, not all of them. For V, J and clone size, that table is used; D and trimming come from the DNA. Of 100,000 or so clones in the sample, 92% were seen once. Unmatched junction bases numbered 12, after V lost 1 base and J lost 11 bases. The germline V gene encodes CDR1 SGHVS and CDR2 FQNEAQ. The CDR3 covers 16 residues. Sequences were obtained from peripheral blood. The receptor was isolated from a man aged 50-60 years with active COVID-19. V gene TRBV7-8 combines with J gene TRBJ1-2, with TRBD1 matching 11 bases. Here the CDR3 DNA reads TGTGCCAGCAGCTTAGACGATAGGACAGGGGGCTTGCGTTACACCTTC. It codes for CASSLDDRTGGLRYTF. The whole variable domain, filled in from reference TRBV7-8 and TRBJ1-2, reads GAGVSQSPRYKVAKRGQDVALRCDPISGHVSLFWYQQALGQGPEFLTYFQNEAQLDKSGLPSDRFFAERPEGSVSTLKIQRTQQEDSAVYLCASSLDDRTGGLRYTFGSGTRLTVV.